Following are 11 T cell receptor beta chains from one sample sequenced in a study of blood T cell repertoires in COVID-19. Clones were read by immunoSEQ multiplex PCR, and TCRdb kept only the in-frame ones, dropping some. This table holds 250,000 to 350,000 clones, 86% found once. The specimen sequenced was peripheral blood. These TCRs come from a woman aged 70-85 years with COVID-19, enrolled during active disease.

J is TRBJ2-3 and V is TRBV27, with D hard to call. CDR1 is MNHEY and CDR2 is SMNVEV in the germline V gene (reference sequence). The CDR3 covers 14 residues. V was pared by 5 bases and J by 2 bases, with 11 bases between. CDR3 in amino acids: CASSPIGDTDTQYF. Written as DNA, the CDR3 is TGTGCCAGCAGTCCGATCGGAGACACAGATACGCAGTATTTT.

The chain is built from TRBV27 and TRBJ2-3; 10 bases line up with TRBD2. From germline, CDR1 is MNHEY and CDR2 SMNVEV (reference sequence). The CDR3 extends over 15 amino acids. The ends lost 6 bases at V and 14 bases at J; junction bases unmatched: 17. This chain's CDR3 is CASSADFSGGTALYF. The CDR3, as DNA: TGTGCCAGCAGCGCAGACTTTAGCGGGGGGACTGCACTGTATTTT.

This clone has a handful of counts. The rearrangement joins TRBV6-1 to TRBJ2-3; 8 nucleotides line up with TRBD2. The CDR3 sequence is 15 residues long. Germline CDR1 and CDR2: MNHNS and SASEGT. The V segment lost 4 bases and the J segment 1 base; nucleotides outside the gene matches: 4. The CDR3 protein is CASSVLAACTDTQYF. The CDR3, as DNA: TGTGCCAGCAGTGTACTAGCGGCATGCACAGATACGCAGTATTTT.

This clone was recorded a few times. In nucleotides, the CDR3 is TGTGCCAGCAGTCCCGGTCTCGAGGGCTACACCTTC. It specifies CASSPGLEGYTF. The chain links TRBV28 to TRBJ1-2; D gene ambiguous. V was trimmed by 5 bases and J by 8 bases, leaving 12 bases between them. This CDR3 has 12 residues. Germline CDR1 reads MDHEN; CDR2 reads SYDVKM.

This CDR3 reads CASSLLVGVRDTEAFF. For the CDR3, the DNA is TGCGCCAGCAGCCTCCTGGTCGGGGTCCGGGACACTGAAGCTTTCTTT. The V call is TRBV5-1, the J call TRBJ1-1; no reliable D call. V was pared by 4 bases and J by 3 bases, with 19 bases between. Looked up from germline, CDR1 is SGHRS and CDR2 is YFSETQ. This CDR3 has 16 amino acids.

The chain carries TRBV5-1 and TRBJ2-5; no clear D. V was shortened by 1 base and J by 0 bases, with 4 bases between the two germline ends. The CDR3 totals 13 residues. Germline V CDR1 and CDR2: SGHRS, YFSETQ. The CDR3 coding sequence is TGCGCCAGCAGCTTGTCCAACCAAGAGACCCAGTACTTC. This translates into CASSLSNQETQYF.

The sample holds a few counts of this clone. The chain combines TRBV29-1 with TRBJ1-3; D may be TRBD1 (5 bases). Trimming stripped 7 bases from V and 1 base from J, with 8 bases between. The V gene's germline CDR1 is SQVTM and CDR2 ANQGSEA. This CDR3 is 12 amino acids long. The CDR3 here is CSGRGSGNTIYF. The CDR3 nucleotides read TGCAGCGGGAGGGGATCTGGAAACACCATATATTTT.

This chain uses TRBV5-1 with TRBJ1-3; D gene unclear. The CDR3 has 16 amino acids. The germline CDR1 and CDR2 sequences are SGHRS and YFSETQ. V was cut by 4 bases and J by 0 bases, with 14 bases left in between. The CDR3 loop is CASSVGSESSGNTIYF. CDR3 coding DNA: TGCGCCAGCAGCGTGGGGAGCGAGAGCTCTGGAAACACCATATATTTT.

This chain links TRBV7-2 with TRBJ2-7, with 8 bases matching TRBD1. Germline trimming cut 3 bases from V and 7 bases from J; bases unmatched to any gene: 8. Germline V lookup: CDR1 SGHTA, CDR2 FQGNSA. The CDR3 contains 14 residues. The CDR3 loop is CASSLGQDGREQYF. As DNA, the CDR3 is TGTGCCAGCAGCTTGGGACAGGATGGGCGGGAGCAGTACTTC.

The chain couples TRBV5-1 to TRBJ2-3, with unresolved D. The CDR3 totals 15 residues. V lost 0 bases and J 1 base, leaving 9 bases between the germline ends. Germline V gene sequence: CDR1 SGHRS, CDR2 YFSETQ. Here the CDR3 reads CASSLEWPGTDTQYF. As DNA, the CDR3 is TGCGCCAGCAGCTTGGAGTGGCCCGGCACAGATACGCAGTATTTT.

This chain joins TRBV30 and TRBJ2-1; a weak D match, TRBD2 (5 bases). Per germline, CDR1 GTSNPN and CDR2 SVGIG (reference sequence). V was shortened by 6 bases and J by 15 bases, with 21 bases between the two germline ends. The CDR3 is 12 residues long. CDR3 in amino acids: CACKTLAPGVFF. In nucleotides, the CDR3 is TGTGCCTGTAAAACCCTCGCGCCCGGGGTGTTCTTC.